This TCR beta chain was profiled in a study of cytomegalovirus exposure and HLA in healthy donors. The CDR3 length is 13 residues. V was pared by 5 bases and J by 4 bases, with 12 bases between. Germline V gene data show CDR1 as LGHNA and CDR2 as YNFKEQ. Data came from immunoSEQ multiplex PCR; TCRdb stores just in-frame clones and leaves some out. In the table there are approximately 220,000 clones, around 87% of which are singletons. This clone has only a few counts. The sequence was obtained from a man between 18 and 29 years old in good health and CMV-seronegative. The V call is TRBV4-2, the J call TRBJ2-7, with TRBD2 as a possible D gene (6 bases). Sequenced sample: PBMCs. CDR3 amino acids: CASSTGLSYEQYF. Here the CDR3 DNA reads TGTGCCAGCAGCACGGGACTCTCATACGAGCAGTACTTC.